This T cell receptor (beta chain) was sequenced for a study of glioma-infiltrating T cells after dendritic cell vaccination. In the study overall: Samples are from glioblastoma patients in Phase I and II dendritic cell vaccine trials.

Blood PBMC samples: pre-vaccination, two weeks post third vaccination, and at tumor progression. The sample holds a few counts of this clone. The immunoSEQ assay amplified TCRB CDR3 from up to 2 ug DNA. The data were produced by immunoSEQ multiplex PCR, yet TCRdb's version contains in-frame clones alone and is incomplete. The table shows almost 65,000 clones, with about 81% occurring only once. CDR3 length equals 17 residues. Here the sequenced sample was blood, taken before dendritic cell vaccination. The clonotype comes from a human donor with glioblastoma. This chain uses TRBV21-1 with TRBJ2-1; the table's TRBD2 call for D was not verified on the DNA. TRBV21-1 is reported as a pseudogene. The CDR3, as DNA: TGTGCCAGCAGCAAACCTTATCCGTCGGGGGAGTCGAATGAGCAGTTCTTC. Its translation is CASSKPYPSGESNEQFF.